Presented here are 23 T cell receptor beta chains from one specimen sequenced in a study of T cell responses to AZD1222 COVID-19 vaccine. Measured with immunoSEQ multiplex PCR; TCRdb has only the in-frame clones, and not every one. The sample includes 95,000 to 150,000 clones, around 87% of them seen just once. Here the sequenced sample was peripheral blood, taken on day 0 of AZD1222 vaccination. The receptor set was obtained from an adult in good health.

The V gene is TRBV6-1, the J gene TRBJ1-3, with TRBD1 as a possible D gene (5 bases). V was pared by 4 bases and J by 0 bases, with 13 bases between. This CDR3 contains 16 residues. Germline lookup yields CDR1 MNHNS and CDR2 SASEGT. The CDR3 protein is CASSATVFFSGNTIYF. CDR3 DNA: TGTGCCAGCAGTGCGACAGTTTTCTTCTCTGGAAACACCATATATTTT.

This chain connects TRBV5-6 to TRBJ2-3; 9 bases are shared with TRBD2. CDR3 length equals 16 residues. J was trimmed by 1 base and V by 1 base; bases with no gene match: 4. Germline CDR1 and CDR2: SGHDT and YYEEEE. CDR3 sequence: CASSLTRLAGTDTQYF. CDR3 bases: TGTGCCAGCAGCTTGACCCGACTAGCGGGCACAGATACGCAGTATTTT.

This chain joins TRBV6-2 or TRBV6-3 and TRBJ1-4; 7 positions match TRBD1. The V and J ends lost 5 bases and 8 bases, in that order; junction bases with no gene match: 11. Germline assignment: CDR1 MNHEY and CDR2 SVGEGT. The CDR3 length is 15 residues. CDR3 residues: CASSAPRGGGEKLFF. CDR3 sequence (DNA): TGTGCCAGCAGTGCGCCCAGGGGGGGTGGCGAAAAACTGTTTTTT.

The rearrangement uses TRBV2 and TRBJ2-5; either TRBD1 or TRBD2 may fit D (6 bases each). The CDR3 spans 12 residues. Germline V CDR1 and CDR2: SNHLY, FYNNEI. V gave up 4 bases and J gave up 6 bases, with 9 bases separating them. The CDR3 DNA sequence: TGTGCCAGCAGTGGGGGGGCCCAGACCCAGTACTTC. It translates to CASSGGAQTQYF.

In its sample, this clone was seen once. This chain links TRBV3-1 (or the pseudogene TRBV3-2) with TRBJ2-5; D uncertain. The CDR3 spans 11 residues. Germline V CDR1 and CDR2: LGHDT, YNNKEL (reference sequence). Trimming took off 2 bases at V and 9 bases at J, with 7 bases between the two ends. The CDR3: CASSQTRSQYF. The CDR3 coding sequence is TGTGCCAGCAGCCAAACCCGGTCCCAGTACTTC.

The CDR3 spells CASSTSSGNTIYF. The CDR3, as DNA: TGTGCCAGCAGCACGAGCTCTGGAAACACCATATATTTT. The rearrangement uses TRBV27 and TRBJ1-3; D remains ambiguous. This CDR3 contains 13 residues. V lost 6 bases to trimming and J lost 0 bases, with 6 bases between them. Germline V lookup: CDR1 MNHEY, CDR2 SMNVEV (reference sequence).

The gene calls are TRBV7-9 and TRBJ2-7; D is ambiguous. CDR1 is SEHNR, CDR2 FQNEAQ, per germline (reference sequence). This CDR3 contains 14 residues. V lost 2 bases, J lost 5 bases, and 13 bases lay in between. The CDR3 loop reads CASSLIDLGNEQYF. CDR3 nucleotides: TGTGCCAGCAGCTTAATAGACCTGGGGAACGAGCAGTACTTC.

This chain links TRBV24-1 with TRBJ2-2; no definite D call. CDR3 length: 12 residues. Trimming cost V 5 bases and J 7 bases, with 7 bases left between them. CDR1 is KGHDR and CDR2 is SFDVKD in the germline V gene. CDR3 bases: TGTGCCACCAGTGGGCAGAGCGGGGAGCTGTTTTTT. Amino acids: CATSGQSGELFF.

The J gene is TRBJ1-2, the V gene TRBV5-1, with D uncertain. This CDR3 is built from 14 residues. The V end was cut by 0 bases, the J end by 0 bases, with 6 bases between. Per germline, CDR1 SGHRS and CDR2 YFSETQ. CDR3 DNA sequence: TGCGCCAGCAGCTTGGCACCGACTAACTATGGCTACACCTTC. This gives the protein CASSLAPTNYGYTF.

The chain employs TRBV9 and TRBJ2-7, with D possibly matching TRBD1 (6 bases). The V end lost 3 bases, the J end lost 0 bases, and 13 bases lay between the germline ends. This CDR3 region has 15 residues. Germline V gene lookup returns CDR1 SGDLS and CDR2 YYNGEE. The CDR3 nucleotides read TGTGCCAGCAGCGAACAGGGCCTGAGCTCCTACGAGCAGTACTTC. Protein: CASSEQGLSSYEQYF.

CDR3 region: CASSPQGAANQPQHF. The CDR3 DNA reads as TGTGCCAGCAGCCCTCAGGGGGCGGCTAATCAGCCCCAGCATTTT. The rearrangement links TRBV7-9 to TRBJ1-5, with 8 positions matching TRBD1. The germline CDR1 and CDR2 sequences are SEHNR and FQNEAQ (reference sequence). V shed 5 bases, J shed 4 bases, and the junction held 7 bases outside the gene matches. The CDR3 length is 15 residues.

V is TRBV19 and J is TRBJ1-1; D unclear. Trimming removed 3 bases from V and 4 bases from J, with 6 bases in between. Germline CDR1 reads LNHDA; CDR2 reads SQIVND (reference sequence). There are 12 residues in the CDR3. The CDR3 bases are TGTGCCAGTAGTATGGGGTTCACTGAAGCTTTCTTT. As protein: CASSMGFTEAFF. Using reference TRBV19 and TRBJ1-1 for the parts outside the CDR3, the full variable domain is DGGITQSPKYLFRKEGQNVTLSCEQNLNHDAMYWYRQDPGQGLRLIYYSQIVNDFQKGDIAEGYSVSREKKESFPLTVTSAQKNPTAFYLCASSMGFTEAFFGQGTRLTVV.

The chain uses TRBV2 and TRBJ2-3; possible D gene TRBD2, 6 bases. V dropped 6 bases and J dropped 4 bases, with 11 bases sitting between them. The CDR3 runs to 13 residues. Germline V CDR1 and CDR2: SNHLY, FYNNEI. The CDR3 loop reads CASSQGGADTQYF. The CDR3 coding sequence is TGTGCCAGCAGCCAGGGAGGAGCAGATACGCAGTATTTT.

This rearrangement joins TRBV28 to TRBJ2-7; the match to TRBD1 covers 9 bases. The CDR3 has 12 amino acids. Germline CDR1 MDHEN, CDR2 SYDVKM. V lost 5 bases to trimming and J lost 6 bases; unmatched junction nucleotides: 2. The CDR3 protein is CASSPTGGEQYF. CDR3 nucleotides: TGTGCCAGCAGTCCGACAGGGGGCGAGCAGTACTTC.

The CDR3 sequence is CASSFGTGYTEAFF. In DNA, the CDR3 is TGCGCCAGCAGCTTCGGGACAGGATACACTGAAGCTTTCTTT. The chain links TRBV5-1 to TRBJ1-1; 8 positions match TRBD1. Looked up from germline, CDR1 is SGHRS and CDR2 is YFSETQ. The V and J ends lost 2 bases and 3 bases, in that order; junction bases with no gene match: 3. The CDR3 is made up of 14 amino acids.

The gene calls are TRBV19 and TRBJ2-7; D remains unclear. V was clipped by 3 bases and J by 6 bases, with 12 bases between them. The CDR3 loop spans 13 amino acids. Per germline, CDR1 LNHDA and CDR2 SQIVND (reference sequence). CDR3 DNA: TGTGCCAGTAGTATCCTTGCCTGGAGCGAGCAGTACTTC. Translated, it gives CASSILAWSEQYF.

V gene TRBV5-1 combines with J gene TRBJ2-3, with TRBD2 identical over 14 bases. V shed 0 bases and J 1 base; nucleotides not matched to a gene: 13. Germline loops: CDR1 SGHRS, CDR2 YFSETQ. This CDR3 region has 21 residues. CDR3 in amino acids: CASSLVGLAGALGVRTDTQYF. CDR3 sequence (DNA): TGCGCCAGCAGCTTGGTGGGACTAGCGGGGGCCCTCGGGGTTCGCACAGATACGCAGTATTTT.

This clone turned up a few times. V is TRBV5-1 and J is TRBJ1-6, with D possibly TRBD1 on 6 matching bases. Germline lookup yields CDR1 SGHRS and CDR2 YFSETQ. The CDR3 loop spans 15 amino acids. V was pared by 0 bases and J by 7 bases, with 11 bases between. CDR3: CASSLVGGLNSPLHF. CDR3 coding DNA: TGCGCCAGCAGCTTGGTGGGGGGGCTCAATTCACCCCTCCACTTT.

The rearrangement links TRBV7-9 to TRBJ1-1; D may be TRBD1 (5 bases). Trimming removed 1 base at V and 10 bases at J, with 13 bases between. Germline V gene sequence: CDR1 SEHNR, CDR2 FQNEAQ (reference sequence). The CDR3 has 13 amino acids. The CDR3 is CASSLVGQAGAFF. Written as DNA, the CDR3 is TGTGCCAGCAGCTTAGTGGGGCAGGCCGGAGCTTTCTTT.

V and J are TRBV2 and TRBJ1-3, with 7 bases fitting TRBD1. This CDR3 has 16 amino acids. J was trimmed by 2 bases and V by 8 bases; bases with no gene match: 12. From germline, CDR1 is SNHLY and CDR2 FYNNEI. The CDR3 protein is CASRRGARGTGNTIYF. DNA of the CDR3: TGTGCCAGCCGACGGGGGGCCAGGGGGACTGGAAACACCATATATTTT.

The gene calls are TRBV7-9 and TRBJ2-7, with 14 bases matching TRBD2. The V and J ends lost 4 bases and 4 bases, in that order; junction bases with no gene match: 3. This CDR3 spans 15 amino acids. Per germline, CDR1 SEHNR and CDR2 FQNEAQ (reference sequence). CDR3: CASSSRTSGRYEQYF. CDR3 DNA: TGTGCCAGCAGCTCCCGGACTAGCGGGAGGTACGAGCAGTACTTC.

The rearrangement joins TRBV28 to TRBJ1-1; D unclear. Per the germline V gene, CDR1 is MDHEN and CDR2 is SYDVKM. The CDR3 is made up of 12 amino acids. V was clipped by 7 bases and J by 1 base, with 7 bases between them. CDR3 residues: CASTEGNTEAFF. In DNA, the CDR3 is TGTGCCAGCACCGAGGGGAACACTGAAGCTTTCTTT.

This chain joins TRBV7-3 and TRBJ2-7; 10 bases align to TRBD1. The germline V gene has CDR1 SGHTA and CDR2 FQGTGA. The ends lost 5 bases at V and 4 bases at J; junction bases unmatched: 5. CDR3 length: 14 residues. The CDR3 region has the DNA TGTGCCAGCAGCCAGGACAGGGGGACTTACGAGCAGTACTTC. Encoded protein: CASSQDRGTYEQYF.